This entry features one T cell receptor (beta chain) sequence. Antigen: not known. The trim removed 5 bases at V and 1 base at J, leaving 8 bases unmatched. From germline, CDR1 is SGHTA and CDR2 FQGNSA. The CDR3 length is 15 residues. The entry originates in a study of T cell responses to AZD1222 COVID-19 vaccine. Study-level background: Second doses were pooled across both intervals (about 4 or about 12 weeks).

Study-wide findings and caveats: Clonal diversity was possibly underestimated, and the donors were mostly white British, with more females. Spike-wide vaccine-associated CD4 TCRs dominated at 160-218 and 743-854.

TCRdb's table, derived via immunoSEQ multiplex PCR, lists solely in-frame clones and lacks some. The sample yields about 120,000 clones, roughly 90% seen once. This sample comprised peripheral blood, obtained on day 0 of AZD1222 vaccination. The chain carries TRBV7-2 and TRBJ2-7, with 7 nucleotides matching TRBD2. The TCR comes from an adult in good health. CDR3 in amino acids: CASSRDYASSYEQYF. DNA of the CDR3: TGTGCCAGCAGCCGGGACTACGCTTCTTCCTACGAGCAGTACTTC.